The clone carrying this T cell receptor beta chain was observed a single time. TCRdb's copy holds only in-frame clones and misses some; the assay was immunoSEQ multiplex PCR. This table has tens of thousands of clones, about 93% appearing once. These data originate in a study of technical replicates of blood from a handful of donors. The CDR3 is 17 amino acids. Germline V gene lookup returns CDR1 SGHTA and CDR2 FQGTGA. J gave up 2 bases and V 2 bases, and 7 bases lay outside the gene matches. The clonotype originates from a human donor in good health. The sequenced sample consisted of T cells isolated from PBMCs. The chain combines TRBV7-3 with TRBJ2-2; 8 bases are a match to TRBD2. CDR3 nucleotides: TGTGCCAGCAGCTTAGAGGCGGGGGGTTACAACACCGGGGAGCTGTTTTTT. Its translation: CASSLEAGGYNTGELFF.